This T cell receptor (beta chain) is from a study of shared clonotypes between healthy human individuals. Assay used: immunoSEQ multiplex PCR; TCRdb lists only in-frame clones, some missing. This sample has around 650,000 clones, with around 96% found just once. Study-wide points: Naive CD4 clonotype sharing across several donors was 4% to 5%.

This CDR3 has 13 residues. Germline V lookup: CDR1 MNHEY, CDR2 SMNVEV (reference sequence). Between the trimmed V and J ends, which lost 8 bases and 0 bases, there was a span of 10 bases. In regard to this clone: What it recognizes is unknown.

Positively selected for CCR7, the CD45RO-negative cells used as naive CD8 cells excluded terminally differentiated effector memory CD45RA+ cells. Material: naive CD8+ T cells sorted from blood. The TCR was taken from a woman aged 25 to 45 in good health. The rearrangement uses TRBV27 and TRBJ1-1; TRBD1 might be the D (6 bases). CDR3 coding DNA: TGTGCCAGCGGAACAGGGCTGAACACTGAAGCTTTCTTT. It encodes CASGTGLNTEAFF.